This T cell receptor (beta chain) originates from a study of blood T cell repertoires in COVID-19. Enrollees, roughly 18 to 89 years old, lived in around 23 US areas. TCRdb keeps only in-frame clones here, not all; method: immunoSEQ multiplex PCR. The repertoire holds over 110,000 clones, with 80% to 90% as singletons. This CDR3 comprises 12 residues. Germline-derived CDR1 and CDR2 are SGHNT and YENEEA. V was pared by 4 bases and J by 6 bases, with 6 bases between. The V call is TRBV11-3, the J call TRBJ2-2; D gene ambiguous. The sample comprised PBMCs or T cells enriched from blood (not recorded which). The receptor was isolated from a man aged 55-75 years who had recovered from COVID-19. Here the CDR3 reads CASSSVPGELFF. The CDR3 DNA reads as TGTGCCAGCAGCTCCGTCCCCGGGGAGCTGTTTTTT. The whole variable domain, filled in from reference TRBV11-3 and TRBJ2-2, reads EAGVVQSPRYKIIEKKQPVAFWCNPISGHNTLYWYLQNLGQGPELLIRYENEEAVDDSQLPKDRFSAERLKGVDSTLKIQPAELGDSAVYLCASSSVPGELFFGEGSRLTVL.